This TCR beta chain was sequenced in a study of CD8+CD57+ T cells in acquired aplastic anemia. About the research overall: Healthy donors had, on average, approximately 11 million reads for their CD4+ cells. Findings of the study overall: Patients did not significantly differ from controls in CD8+ Simpson's diversity. Around 27 CD8+ CDR3 sequences occurred in both the patients and the controls.

Profiling of TCR beta VDJ combinations and CDR3 sequences used genomic DNA as template. From the reads, TCRdb called clonotypes with MiXCR, one entry per CDR3 protein. The sample includes 150,000 to 200,000 distinct CDR3 sequences, 40% to 50% of them seen just once. This clonotype was detected ten times or more. The target antigen is unknown. The CDR3 is 13 residues long. Germline CDR1 reads DFQATT; CDR2 reads SNEGSKA (reference sequence). V lost 3 bases and J 3 bases, leaving 8 bases between the germline ends. Sample: sorted CD4+, CD8+, or CD8+CD57+ T cells (not recorded which) from PBMCs. The chain recombines TRBV20-1 with TRBJ2-2; D might be TRBD1 (5 bases). This TCR came from a human donor in good health. The chain's CDR3 is CSARLGDTGELFF. CDR3 coding DNA: TGCAGTGCTAGGTTAGGGGACACCGGGGAGCTGTTTTTT.